Below, 6 T cell receptor beta chains from the same sample are listed, as sequenced in a study of cytomegalovirus exposure and HLA in healthy donors. A multiplex PCR was run with 60 Vbeta primers and 13 Jbeta primers. The table came from immunoSEQ multiplex PCR; TCRdb's copy has only in-frame clones and leaves some out. The table includes 150,000 to 200,000 clones, over 80% detected once. Material for sequencing was PBMCs. The receptors here all came from a male donor in good health and CMV-seropositive.

The V gene is TRBV19, the J gene TRBJ2-7; 10 bases agree with TRBD1. The CDR3 has 19 amino acids. CDR1 and CDR2 from the germline V gene are LNHDA and SQIVND (reference sequence). After removal of 0 bases from V and 0 bases from J, the junction contained 11 bases not matched to a gene. CDR3 loop: CASSIDLPWDRGSSYEQYF. The CDR3 DNA follows: TGTGCCAGTAGTATAGATCTACCTTGGGACAGGGGTTCCTCCTACGAGCAGTACTTC.

The rearrangement joins TRBV7-9 to TRBJ2-5; TRBD1 aligns across 9 bases. V lost 4 bases and J lost 5; bases outside the gene matches: 8. The length of the CDR3 is 15 residues. Germline CDR1 reads SEHNR; CDR2 reads FQNEAQ (reference sequence). CDR3 nucleotides: TGTGCCAGCAGCTCTACAGGGGGCTTAGGCGAGACCCAGTACTTC. Its translation is CASSSTGGLGETQYF.

This clone was seen more than once but under ten times. The V call is TRBV7-8, the J call TRBJ2-3; perhaps TRBD2 as D (6 bases). The V gene's germline CDR1 is SGHVS and CDR2 FQNEAQ. V was pared by 8 bases and J by 4 bases, with 10 bases between. The CDR3 is 12 amino acids. In DNA form, the CDR3 reads TGTGCCAGCTCCGGAGGGGCAGATACGCAGTATTTT. This sequence encodes CASSGGADTQYF.

In DNA, the CDR3 is TGTGCCAGCAGTTTACCGGGTAATAAGGGGGCTATAGCTTTCTTT. Its protein product is CASSLPGNKGAIAFF. The chain uses TRBV28 and TRBJ1-1; the match to TRBD1 covers 7 bases. The CDR3 totals 15 residues. Trimming took 2 bases from V and 10 from J; bases not matched to a gene: 13. CDR1 is MDHEN and CDR2 is SYDVKM in the germline V gene. The full variable domain, with the rest looked up from reference TRBV28 and TRBJ1-1, is DVKVTQSSRYLVKRTGEKVFLECVQDMDHENMFWYRQDPGLGLRLIYFSYDVKMKEKGDIPEGYSVSREKKERFSLILESASTNQTSMYLCASSLPGNKGAIAFFGQGTRLTVV.

V usage is TRBV4-2 and J usage is TRBJ1-3, with TRBD1 matching 9 bases. The CDR3 is made up of 17 amino acids. J gave up 4 bases and V 1 base, and 8 bases lay outside the gene matches. From germline, CDR1 is LGHNA and CDR2 YNFKEQ. CDR3 in DNA: TGTGCCAGCAGCCAAGGGGGACAGGGACTCTTCGGAAACACCATATATTTT. Amino acid sequence: CASSQGGQGLFGNTIYF.

This chain links TRBV7-2 with TRBJ2-7, with 8 bases identical to TRBD1. The CDR3 spans 11 residues. Germline lookup yields CDR1 SGHTA and CDR2 FQGNSA. V shed 5 bases, J shed 11 bases, and the junction held 5 bases outside the gene matches. As DNA, the CDR3 is TGTGCCAGCAGCCTAAGACAGGGGAAGTACTTC. Encoded protein: CASSLRQGKYF.